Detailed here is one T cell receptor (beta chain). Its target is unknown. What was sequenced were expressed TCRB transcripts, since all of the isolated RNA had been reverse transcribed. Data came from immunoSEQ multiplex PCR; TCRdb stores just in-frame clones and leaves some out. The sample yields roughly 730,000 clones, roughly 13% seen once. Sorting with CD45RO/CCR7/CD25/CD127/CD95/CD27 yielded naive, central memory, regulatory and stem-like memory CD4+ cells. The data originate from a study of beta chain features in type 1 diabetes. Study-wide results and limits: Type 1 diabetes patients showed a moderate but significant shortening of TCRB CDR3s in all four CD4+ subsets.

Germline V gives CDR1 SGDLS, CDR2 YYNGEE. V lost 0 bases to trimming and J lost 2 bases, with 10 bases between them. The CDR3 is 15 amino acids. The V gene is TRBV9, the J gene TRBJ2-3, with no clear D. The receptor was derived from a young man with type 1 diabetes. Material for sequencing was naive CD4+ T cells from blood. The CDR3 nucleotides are TGTGCCAGCAGCGTAGGTCTAGGTGCCACAGATACGCAGTATTTT. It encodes CASSVGLGATDTQYF. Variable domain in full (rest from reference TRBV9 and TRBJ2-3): DSGVTQTPKHLITATGQRVTLRCSPRSGDLSVYWYQQSLDQGLQFLIQYYNGEERAKGNILERFSAQQFPDLHSELNLSSLELGDSALYFCASSVGLGATDTQYFGPGTRLTVL.